This record concerns one TCR beta chain sequence. Its antigen is still unknown. Naive CD8 cells lacked CD45RO and underwent positive selection for CCR7, leaving out terminally differentiated effector memory CD45RA+ cells. The data stem from a study of shared clonotypes between healthy human individuals. Findings of the study overall: Approximately 4.6% of naive CD4 clonotypes were shared across a few donors.

The germline V and J ends were trimmed by 0 bases and 1 base, with 7 bases remaining between them. The CDR3 runs to 15 residues. Germline V CDR1 and CDR2: LGHNA, YSLEER. Genomic DNA of each subset was evenly split across several immunoSEQ plates. Method: immunoSEQ multiplex PCR; TCRdb's copy keeps in-frame clones and lacks some. The table lists about 680,000 clones, under 95% of them singletons. The clonotype originates from a young man in good health. What was sequenced was naive CD8+ T cells sorted from blood. V is TRBV4-3 and J is TRBJ1-3; D is ambiguous. CDR3 in DNA: TGCGCCAGCAGCCAAGATCGGGTTTCTGGAAACACCATATATTTT. This codes for CASSQDRVSGNTIYF.